This TCR beta chain was profiled in a study of technical replicates of blood from a few donors. The repertoire was sequenced with immunoSEQ multiplex PCR; TCRdb's copy has only in-frame clones and lacks some. The table lists approximately 68,000 clones, about 97% of them singletons. Germline CDR1 is SEHNR and CDR2 is FQNEAQ (reference sequence). The V end lost 1 base, the J end lost 6 bases, and 6 bases lay between the germline ends. CDR3 length equals 12 residues. V and J are TRBV7-9 and TRBJ1-2; no firm D call. The receptor's source is a human donor in good health. The sequenced sample was T cells isolated from PBMCs. Written as DNA, the CDR3 is TGTGCCAGCAGCTTAGACGGGGATGGCTACACCTTC. Translating gives CASSLDGDGYTF.